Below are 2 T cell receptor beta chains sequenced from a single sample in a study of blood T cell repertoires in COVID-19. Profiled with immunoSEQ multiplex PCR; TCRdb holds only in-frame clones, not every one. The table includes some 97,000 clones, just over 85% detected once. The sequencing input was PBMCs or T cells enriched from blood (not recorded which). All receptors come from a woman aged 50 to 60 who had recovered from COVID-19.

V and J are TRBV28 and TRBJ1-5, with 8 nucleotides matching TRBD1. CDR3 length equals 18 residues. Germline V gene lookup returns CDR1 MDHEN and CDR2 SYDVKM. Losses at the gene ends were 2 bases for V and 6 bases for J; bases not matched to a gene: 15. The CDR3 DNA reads TGTGCCAGCAGTTTAATATCGACCAGGACAGGGATTTCTCAGCCCCAGCATTTT. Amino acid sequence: CASSLISTRTGISQPQHF.

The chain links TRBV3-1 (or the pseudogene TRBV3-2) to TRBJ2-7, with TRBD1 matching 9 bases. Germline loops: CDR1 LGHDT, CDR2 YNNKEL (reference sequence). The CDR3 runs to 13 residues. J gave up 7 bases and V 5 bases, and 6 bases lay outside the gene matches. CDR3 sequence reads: CASSIQGAGEQYF. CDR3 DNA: TGTGCCAGCAGCATACAGGGGGCGGGGGAGCAGTACTTC.